This T cell receptor beta chain was sequenced during a study of blood T cell repertoires in COVID-19. About the research overall: Specimens from acute and convalescent COVID-19 originated in the United States, Italy and Spain. From T cells, B-cell-depleted T cells, or PBMCs came the material, which was cDNA or gDNA.

In the study's own analysis: Reference gene primer amplification in the assay estimated nucleated cell counts. TCRdb's table, derived via immunoSEQ multiplex PCR, lists solely in-frame clones and lacks some. V and J calls and clone size are given by that table; D and trimming were obtained from the DNA. The sample carries about 24,000 clones, around 86% recorded once. Trimming pared 7 bases from V and 10 bases from J, leaving 16 bases between. CDR1 is SQVTM, CDR2 ANQGSEA, per germline. The CDR3 loop spans 11 amino acids. Material: peripheral blood. The rearrangement links TRBV29-1 to TRBJ1-1, with a weak D call TRBD1 (6 bases). The TCR comes from a man in his 70s with acute or convalescent COVID-19. The CDR3 sequence is CSEQTGQGAFF. The DNA for the CDR3 is TGCAGCGAACAAACAGGGCAGGGAGCTTTCTTT.